The clone carrying this TCR beta chain was counted between two and nine times. What it binds is not known. Autoimmune disease history or systemic immunosuppression barred patients. CDR3 length: 10 amino acids. Germline-derived CDR1 and CDR2 are SGHRS and YFSETQ. The protocol was immunoSEQ multiplex PCR, while the TCRdb copy is restricted to in-frame clones and leaves out a portion. Here the sample spans 73,000 or so clones, around nine tenths being singletons. This specimen comes from a study of OX40 agonist ivuxolimab in advanced cancers. Study details: Those enrolled were 70% to 85% male, with a mean age of roughly 62 years and ages from roughly 23 to 80. Study observations and caveats: Expanded peripheral T cells had an undetermined antigen specificity. Researchers report that CD8+ T cells had, on average, more expanded clones than CD4+.

Sequences were derived from CD4+ or CD8+ T cells sorted from blood, sampled in a trial of the OX40 agonist ivuxolimab. The chain has TRBV5-1 and TRBJ1-2; no clear D gene. The receptor was derived from an adult with an advanced solid tumor such as melanoma, head and neck, liver or kidney cancer. The CDR3 coding sequence is TGCGCGGGGAGGAACTATGGCTACACCTTC. It translates to CAGRNYGYTF.